The present T cell receptor beta chain was sequenced within a study of cytomegalovirus exposure and HLA in healthy donors. The study's findings and limits: Most TCRs appeared rarely, but some public TCRs recurred in many donors. Cytomegalovirus association was assigned to about 180 TCR beta chains.

A word on this clone: What it recognizes is unknown.

At collection, donors were nominally healthy, but unrecorded immune exposures were probable. There are 14 residues in the CDR3. Trimming removed 2 bases from V and 7 bases from J; junction bases left unmatched: 3. CDR1 and CDR2 (germline): SGHTA, FQGTGA. PCR primers comprised 60 Vbeta and 13 Jbeta primers. Libraries were prepared by immunoSEQ multiplex PCR; TCRdb keeps only in-frame clonotypes and omits some of them. The table records 100,000 to 150,000 clones, 74% of them present only once. The receptor was derived from a male donor in good health and CMV-seronegative. V is TRBV7-3 and J is TRBJ2-2; 8 bases agree with TRBD2. The sequenced sample was PBMCs. The chain's CDR3 is CASSLAGGVGELFF. CDR3 sequence (DNA): TGTGCCAGCAGCTTAGCGGGAGGAGTCGGGGAGCTGTTTTTT.